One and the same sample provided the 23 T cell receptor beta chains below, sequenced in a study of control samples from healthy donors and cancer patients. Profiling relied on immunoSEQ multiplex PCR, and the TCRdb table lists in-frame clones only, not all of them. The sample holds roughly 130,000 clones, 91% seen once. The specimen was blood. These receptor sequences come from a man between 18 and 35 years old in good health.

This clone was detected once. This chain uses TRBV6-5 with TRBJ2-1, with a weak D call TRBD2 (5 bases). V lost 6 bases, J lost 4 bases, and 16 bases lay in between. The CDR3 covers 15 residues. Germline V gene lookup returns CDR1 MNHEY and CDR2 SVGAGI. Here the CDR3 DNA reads TGTGCCAGCAGCCGAGGGAGTATGGGGTACAATGAGCAGTTCTTC. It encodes CASSRGSMGYNEQFF.

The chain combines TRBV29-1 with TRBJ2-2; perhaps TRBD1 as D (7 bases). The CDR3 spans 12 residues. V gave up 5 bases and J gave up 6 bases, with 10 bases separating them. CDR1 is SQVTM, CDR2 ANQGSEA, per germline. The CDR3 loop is CSVTGEAGELFF. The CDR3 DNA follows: TGCAGCGTTACAGGGGAGGCCGGGGAGCTGTTTTTT.

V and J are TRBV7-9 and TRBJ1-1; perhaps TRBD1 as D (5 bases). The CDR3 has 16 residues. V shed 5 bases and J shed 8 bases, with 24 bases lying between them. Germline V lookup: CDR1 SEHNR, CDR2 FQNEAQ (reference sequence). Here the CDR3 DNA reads TGTGCCAGCAGCCCCACCGGGATTGAGGGGACCTACGAAGCTTTCTTT. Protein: CASSPTGIEGTYEAFF. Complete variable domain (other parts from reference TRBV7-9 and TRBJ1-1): DTGVSQNPRHKITKRGQNVTFRCDPISEHNRLYWYRQTLGQGPEFLTYFQNEAQLEKSRLLSDRFSAERPKGSFSTLEIQRTEQGDSAMYLCASSPTGIEGTYEAFFGQGTRLTVV.

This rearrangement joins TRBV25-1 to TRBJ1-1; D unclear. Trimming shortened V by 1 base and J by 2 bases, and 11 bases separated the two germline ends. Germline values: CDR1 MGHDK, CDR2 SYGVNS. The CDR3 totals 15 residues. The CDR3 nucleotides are TGTGCCAGCAGTGAATGGGAAGACGGAAACACTGAAGCTTTCTTT. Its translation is CASSEWEDGNTEAFF. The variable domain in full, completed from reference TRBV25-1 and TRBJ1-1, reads EADIYQTPRYLVIGTGKKITLECSQTMGHDKMYWYQQDPGMELHLIHYSYGVNSTEKGDLSSESTVSRIRTEHFPLTLESARPSHTSQYLCASSEWEDGNTEAFFGQGTRLTVV.

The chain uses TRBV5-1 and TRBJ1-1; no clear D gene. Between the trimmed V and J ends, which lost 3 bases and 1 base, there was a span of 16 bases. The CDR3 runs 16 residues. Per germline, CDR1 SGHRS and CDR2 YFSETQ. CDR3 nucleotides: TGCGCCAGCAGCTCACTCGGGCCCCGGGAGAACACTGAAGCTTTCTTT. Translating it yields CASSSLGPRENTEAFF. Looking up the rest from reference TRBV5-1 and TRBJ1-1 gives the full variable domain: KAGVTQTPRYLIKTRGQQVTLSCSPISGHRSVSWYQQTPGQGLQFLFEYFSETQRNKGNFPGRFSGRQFSNSRSEMNVSTLELGDSALYLCASSSLGPRENTEAFFGQGTRLTVV.

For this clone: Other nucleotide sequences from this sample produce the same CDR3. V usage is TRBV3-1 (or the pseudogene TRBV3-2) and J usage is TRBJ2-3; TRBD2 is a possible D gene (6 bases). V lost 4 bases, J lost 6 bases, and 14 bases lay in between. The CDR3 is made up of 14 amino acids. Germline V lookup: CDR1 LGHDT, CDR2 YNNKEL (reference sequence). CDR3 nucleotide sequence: TGTGCCAGCAGCCTGGGGGTAGGGAGGGATACGCAGTATTTT. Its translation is CASSLGVGRDTQYF.

The CDR3 DNA reads as TGTGCCAGCAGCTTGCAACGGGGGGGCCTGAATGAGCAGTTCTTC. This sequence encodes CASSLQRGGLNEQFF. This chain joins TRBV5-4 and TRBJ2-1, with 8 bases lining up with TRBD2. V was pared by 1 base and J by 7 bases, with 7 bases of the junction left unmatched. The CDR3 is 15 residues long. The germline CDR1 and CDR2 sequences are SGHNT and YYREEE (reference sequence).

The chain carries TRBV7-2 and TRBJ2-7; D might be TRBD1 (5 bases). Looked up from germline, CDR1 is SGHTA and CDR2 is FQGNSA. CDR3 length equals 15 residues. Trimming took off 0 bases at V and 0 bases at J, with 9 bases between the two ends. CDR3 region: CASSLAAGISYEQYF. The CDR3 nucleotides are TGTGCCAGCAGCTTAGCGGCAGGGATCTCCTACGAGCAGTACTTC.

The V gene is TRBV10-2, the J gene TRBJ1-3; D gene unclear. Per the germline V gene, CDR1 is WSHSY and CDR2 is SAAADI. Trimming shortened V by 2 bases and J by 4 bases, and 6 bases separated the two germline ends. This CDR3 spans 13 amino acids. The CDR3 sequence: CASSEPLGNTIYF. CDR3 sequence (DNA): TGCGCCAGCAGTGAGCCTTTAGGAAACACCATATATTTT.

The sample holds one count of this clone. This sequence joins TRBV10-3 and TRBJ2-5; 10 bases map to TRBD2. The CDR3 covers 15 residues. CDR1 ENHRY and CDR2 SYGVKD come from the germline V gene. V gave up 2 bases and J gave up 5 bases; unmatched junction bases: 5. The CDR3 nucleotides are TGTGCCATCAGTGAGGCTCTAGCGGGGGCTGAGACCCAGTACTTC. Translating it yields CAISEALAGAETQYF.

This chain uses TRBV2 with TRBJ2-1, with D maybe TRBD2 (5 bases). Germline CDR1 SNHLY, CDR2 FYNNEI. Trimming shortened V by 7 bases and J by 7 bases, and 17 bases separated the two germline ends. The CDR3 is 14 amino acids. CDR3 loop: CASKRAATGNEQFF. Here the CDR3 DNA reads TGTGCCAGCAAGAGGGCAGCGACGGGGAATGAGCAGTTCTTC.

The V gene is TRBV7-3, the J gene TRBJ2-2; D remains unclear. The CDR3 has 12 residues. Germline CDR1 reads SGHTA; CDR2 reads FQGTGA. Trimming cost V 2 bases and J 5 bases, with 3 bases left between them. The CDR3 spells CASSLWTGELFF. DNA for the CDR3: TGTGCCAGCAGCTTATGGACCGGGGAGCTGTTTTTT.

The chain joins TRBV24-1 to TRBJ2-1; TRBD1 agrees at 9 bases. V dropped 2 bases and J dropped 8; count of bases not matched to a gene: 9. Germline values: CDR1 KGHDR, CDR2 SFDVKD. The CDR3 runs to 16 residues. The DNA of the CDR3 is TGTGCCACCAGTGATTCGCGACAGGGGGGAACATATGAGCAGTTCTTC. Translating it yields CATSDSRQGGTYEQFF.

The CDR3: CASSYKTGVMNTGELFF. The CDR3 DNA sequence: TGTGCCAGCAGTTACAAAACAGGGGTGATGAACACCGGGGAGCTGTTTTTT. The chain is built from TRBV5-4 and TRBJ2-2; 7 bases are shared with TRBD1. Germline CDR1 SGHNT, CDR2 YYREEE (reference sequence). Germline trimming cut 5 bases from V and 1 base from J; bases unmatched to any gene: 11. This CDR3 has 17 residues.

In DNA, the CDR3 is TGTGCCAGCAGTTACGCAGGGGAGTCCTACAATGAGCAGTTCTTC. It is translated as CASSYAGESYNEQFF. V is TRBV6-2 or TRBV6-3 and J is TRBJ2-1; the D gene is possibly TRBD1 (6 bases). V was clipped by 2 bases and J by 1 base, with 9 bases between them. The CDR3 loop spans 15 amino acids. Germline V CDR1 and CDR2: MNHEY, SVGEGT.

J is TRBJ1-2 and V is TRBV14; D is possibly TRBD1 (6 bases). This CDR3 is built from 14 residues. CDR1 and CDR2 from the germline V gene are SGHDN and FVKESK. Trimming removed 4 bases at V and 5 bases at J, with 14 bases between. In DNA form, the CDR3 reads TGTGCCAGCAGCCGCCTGACAGGATATTATGGCTACACCTTC. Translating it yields CASSRLTGYYGYTF. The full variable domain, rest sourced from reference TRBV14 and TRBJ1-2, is EAGVTQFPSHSVIEKGQTVTLRCDPISGHDNLYWYRRVMGKEIKFLLHFVKESKQDESGMPNNRFLAERTGGTYSTLKVQPAELEDSGVYFCASSRLTGYYGYTFGSGTRLTVV.

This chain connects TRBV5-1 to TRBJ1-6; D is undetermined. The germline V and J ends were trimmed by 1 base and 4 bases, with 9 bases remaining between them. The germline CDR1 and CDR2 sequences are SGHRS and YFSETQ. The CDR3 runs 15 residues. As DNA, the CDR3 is TGCGCCAGCAGCTTGAAGAACGATTATAATTCACCCCTCCACTTT. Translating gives CASSLKNDYNSPLHF.

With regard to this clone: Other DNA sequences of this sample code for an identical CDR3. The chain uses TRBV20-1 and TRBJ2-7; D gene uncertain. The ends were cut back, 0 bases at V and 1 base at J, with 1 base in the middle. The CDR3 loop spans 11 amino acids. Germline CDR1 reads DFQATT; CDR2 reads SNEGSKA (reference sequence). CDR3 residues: CSARDSYEQYF. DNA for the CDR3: TGCAGTGCTAGAGATTCCTACGAGCAGTACTTC.

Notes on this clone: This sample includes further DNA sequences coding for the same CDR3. CDR3 amino acids: CASSRVRQSKNIQYF. CDR3 nucleotide sequence: TGTGCCAGCTCAAGGGTTCGCCAATCCAAAAACATTCAGTACTTC. The chain carries TRBV18 and TRBJ2-4; D call uncertain. Trimming removed 5 bases at V and 2 bases at J, with 13 bases between. Germline V gene sequence: CDR1 KGHSH, CDR2 LQKENI. The CDR3 has 15 residues.

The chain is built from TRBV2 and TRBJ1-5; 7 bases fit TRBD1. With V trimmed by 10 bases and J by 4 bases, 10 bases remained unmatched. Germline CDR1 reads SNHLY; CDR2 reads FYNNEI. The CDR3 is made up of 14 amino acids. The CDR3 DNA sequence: TGTGCCACCCAAGGGGACAGCGTAAATCAGCCCCAGCATTTT. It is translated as CATQGDSVNQPQHF.

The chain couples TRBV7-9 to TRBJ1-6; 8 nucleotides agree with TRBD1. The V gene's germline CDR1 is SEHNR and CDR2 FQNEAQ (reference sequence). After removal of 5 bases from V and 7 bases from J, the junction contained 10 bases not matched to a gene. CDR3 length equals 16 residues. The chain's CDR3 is CASSDEGQGNNSPLHF. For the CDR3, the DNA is TGTGCCAGCAGCGACGAAGGACAGGGCAACAATTCACCCCTCCACTTT.

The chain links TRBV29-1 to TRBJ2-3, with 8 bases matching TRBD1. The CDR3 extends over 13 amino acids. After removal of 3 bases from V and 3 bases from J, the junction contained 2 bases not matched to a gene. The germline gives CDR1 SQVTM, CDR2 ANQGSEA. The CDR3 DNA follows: TGCAGCGTTGAGAACAGGGGGACAGATACGCAGTATTTT. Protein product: CSVENRGTDTQYF.

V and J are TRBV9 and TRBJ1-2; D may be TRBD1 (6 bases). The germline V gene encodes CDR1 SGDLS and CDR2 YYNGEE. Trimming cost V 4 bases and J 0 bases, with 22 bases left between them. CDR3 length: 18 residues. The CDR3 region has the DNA TGTGCCAGCAGCCGGCGAGAGCGAAGGGACATAACTAACTATGGCTACACCTTC. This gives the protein CASSRRERRDITNYGYTF.